The present TCR beta chain was sequenced within a study of T cell changes during pregnancy in multiple sclerosis. Sequenced by immunoSEQ multiplex PCR; TCRdb stores in-frame clones only, minus some. This sample has 30,000 to 45,000 clones, with about nine tenths found just once. This CDR3 has 13 residues. Germline lookup yields CDR1 MNHEY and CDR2 SVGAGI. Trimming took 4 bases from V and 2 from J, leaving 8 bases between them. The gene calls are TRBV6-5 and TRBJ1-1; TRBD1 is a possible D gene (6 bases). The TCR originated in a female donor with multiple sclerosis, enrolled in a pregnancy study. Sequences were derived from CD8+ T cells from peripheral blood mononuclear cells, sampled in the second trimester of pregnancy. The CDR3 is CASSLTGNTEAFF. CDR3 coding DNA: TGTGCCAGCAGTTTGACAGGAAACACTGAAGCTTTCTTT.